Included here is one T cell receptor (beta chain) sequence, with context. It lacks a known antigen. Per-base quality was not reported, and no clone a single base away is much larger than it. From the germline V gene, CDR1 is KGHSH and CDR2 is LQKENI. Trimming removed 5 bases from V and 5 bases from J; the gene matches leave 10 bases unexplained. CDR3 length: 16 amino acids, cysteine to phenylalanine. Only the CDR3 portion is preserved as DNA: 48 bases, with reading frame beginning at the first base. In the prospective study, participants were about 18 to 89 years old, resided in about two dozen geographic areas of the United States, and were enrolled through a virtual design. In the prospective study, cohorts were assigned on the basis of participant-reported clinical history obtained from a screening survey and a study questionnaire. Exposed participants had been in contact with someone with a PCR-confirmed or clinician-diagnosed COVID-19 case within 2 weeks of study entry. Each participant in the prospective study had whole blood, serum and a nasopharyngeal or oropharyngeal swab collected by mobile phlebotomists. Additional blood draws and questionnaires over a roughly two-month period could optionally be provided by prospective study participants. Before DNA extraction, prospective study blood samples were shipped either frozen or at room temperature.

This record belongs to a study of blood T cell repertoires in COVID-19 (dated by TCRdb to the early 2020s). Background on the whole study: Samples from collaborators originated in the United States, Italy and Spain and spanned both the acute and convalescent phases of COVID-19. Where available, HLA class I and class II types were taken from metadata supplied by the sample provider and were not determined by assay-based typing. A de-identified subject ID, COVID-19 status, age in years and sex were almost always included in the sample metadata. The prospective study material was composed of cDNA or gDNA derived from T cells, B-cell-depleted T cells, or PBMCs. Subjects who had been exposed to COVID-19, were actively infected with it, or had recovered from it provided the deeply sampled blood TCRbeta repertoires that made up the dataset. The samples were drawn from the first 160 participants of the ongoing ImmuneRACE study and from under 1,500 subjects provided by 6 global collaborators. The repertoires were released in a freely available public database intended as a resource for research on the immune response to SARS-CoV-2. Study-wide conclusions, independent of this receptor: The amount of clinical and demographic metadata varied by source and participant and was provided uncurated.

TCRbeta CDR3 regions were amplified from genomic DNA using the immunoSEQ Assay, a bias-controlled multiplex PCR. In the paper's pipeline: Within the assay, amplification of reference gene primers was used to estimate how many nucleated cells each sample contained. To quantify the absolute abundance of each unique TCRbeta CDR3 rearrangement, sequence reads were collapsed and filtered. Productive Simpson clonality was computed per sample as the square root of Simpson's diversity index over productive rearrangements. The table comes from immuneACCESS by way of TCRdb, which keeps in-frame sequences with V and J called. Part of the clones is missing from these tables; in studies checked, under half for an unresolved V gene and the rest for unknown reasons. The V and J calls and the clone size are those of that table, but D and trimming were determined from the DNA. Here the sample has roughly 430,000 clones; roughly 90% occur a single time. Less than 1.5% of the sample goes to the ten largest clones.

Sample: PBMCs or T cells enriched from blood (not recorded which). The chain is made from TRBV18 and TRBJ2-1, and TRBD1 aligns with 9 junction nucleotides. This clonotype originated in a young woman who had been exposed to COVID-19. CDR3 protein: CASSVIRGTGNNEQFF. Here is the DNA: TGTGCCAGCTCAGTAATCCGTGGGACAGGGAACAATGAGCAGTTCTTC.